This TCR beta chain was identified during a study of human T cells and chemical hapten exposure. Looking at the study overall: Epicutaneous patch tests delivered 0.01% DPC to the upper back, with evaluation at 6 days.

Time point here: patch test 1, 2 weeks after DPC sensitization. The treatment here: therapeutic diphenylcyclopropenone sensitization with weekly scalp DPC. Ahead of each patch test application, blood was drawn. V was trimmed by 0 bases and J by 6 bases, leaving 9 bases between them. The CDR3 extends over 14 amino acids. Germline V CDR1 and CDR2: SGHDT, YYEEEE. This clonotype was observed a few times. The study's library attached unique molecular identifiers to single cDNA molecules. TCRdb re-called the RACE reads with MiXCR, one entry per CDR3 protein. The sample consists of 350,000 or so distinct CDR3 sequences, roughly 6.9% of them appearing once.

This rearrangement joins TRBV5-6 to TRBJ1-4; possibly TRBD1 for D (5 bases). The sequence came from a woman between 18 and 30 years old with alopecia areata. Some clones in this sample may be carry-over from other donors' samples. The source was whole blood, collected in connection with sensitization to the hapten diphenylcyclopropenone (DPC). CDR3 sequence (DNA): TGTGCCAGCAGCTTGGAGGGGAACGATGAAAAACTGTTTTTT. Translating gives CASSLEGNDEKLFF.